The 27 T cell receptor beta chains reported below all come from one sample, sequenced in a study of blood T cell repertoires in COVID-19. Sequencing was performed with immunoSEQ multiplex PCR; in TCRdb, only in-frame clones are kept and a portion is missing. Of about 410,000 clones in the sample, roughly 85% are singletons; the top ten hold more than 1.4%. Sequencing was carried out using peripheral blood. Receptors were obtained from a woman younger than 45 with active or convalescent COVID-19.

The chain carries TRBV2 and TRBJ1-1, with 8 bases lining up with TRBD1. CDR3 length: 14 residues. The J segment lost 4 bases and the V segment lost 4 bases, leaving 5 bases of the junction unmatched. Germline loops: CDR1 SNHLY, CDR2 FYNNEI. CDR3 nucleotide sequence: TGTGCCAGCAGTGGCAGGGGGCTGGGCACTGAAGCTTTCTTT. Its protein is CASSGRGLGTEAFF.

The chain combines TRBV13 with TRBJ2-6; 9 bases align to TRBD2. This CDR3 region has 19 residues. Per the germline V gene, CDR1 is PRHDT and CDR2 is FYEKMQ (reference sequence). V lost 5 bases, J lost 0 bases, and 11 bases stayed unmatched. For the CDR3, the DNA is TGTGCCAGCAGCCGGAGTCCAGGGGGACTAGCCTCTGGGGCCAACGTCCTGACTTTC. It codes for CASSRSPGGLASGANVLTF.

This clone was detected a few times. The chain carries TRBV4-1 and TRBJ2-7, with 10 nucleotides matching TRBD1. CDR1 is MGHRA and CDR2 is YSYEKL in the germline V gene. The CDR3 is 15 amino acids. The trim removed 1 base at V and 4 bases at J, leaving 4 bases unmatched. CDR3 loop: CASSQVLGQGYEQYF. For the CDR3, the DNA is TGCGCCAGCAGCCAAGTATTGGGACAGGGGTACGAGCAGTACTTC.

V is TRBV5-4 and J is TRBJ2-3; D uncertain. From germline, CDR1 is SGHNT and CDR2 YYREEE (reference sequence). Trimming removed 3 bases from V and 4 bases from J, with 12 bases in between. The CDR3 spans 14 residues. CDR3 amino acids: CASSSTPGADTQYF. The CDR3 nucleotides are TGTGCCAGCAGCTCCACGCCCGGAGCAGATACGCAGTATTTT.

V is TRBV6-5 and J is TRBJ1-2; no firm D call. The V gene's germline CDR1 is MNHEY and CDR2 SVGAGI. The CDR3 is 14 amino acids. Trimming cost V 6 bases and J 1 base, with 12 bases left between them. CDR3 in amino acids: CASRGTEGNYGYTF. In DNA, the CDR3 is TGTGCCAGCAGGGGAACTGAGGGTAACTATGGCTACACCTTC.

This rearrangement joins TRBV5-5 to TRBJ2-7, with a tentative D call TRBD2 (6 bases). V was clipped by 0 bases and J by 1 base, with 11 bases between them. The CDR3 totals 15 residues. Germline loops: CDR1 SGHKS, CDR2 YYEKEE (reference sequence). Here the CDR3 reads CASSLAREKSYEQYF. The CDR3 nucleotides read TGTGCCAGCAGCTTGGCACGGGAGAAATCCTACGAGCAGTACTTC.

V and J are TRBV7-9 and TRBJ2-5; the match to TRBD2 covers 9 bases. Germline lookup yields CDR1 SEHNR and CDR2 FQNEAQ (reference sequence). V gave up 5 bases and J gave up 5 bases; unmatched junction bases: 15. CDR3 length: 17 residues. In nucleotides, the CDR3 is TGTGCCAGCAGCAGAACCGCCGGCGGGGGGGCTGGGGAGACCCAGTACTTC. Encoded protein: CASSRTAGGGAGETQYF.

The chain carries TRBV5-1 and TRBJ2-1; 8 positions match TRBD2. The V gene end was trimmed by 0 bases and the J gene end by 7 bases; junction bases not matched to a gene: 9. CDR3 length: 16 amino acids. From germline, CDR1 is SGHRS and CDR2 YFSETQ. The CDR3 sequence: CASSLAGRGAFNEQFF. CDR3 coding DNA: TGCGCCAGCAGCTTGGCGGGGCGGGGGGCCTTTAATGAGCAGTTCTTC.

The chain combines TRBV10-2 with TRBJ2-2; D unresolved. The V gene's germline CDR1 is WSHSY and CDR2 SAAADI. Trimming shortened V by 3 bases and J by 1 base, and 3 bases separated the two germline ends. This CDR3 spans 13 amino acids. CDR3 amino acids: CASSEQNTGELFF. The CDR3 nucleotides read TGCGCCAGCAGTGAACAGAACACCGGGGAGCTGTTTTTT.

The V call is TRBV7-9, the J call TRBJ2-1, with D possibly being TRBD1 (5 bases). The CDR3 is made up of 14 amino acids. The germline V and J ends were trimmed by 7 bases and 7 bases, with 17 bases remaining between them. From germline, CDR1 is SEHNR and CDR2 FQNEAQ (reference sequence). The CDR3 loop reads CASTPWQGRNEQFF. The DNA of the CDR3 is TGTGCCAGCACCCCCTGGCAGGGAAGGAATGAGCAGTTCTTC.

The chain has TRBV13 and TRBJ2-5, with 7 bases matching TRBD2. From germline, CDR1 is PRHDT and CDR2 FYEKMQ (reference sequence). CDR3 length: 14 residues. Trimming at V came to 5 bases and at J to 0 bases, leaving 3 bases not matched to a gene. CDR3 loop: CASSGRGYQETQYF. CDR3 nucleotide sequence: TGTGCCAGCAGCGGGCGGGGGTACCAAGAGACCCAGTACTTC.

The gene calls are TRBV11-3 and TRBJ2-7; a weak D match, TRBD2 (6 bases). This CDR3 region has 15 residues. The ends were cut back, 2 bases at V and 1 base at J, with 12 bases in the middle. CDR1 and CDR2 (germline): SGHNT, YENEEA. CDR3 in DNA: TGTGCCAGCAGCTTACAGAGCGGGCTTTCCTACGAGCAGTACTTC. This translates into CASSLQSGLSYEQYF.

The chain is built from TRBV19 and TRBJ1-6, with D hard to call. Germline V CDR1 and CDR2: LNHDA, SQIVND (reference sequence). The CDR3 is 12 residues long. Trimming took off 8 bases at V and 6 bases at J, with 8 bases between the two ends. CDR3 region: CASSGGNSPLHF. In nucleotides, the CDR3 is TGTGCCAGTTCGGGTGGTAATTCACCCCTCCACTTT.

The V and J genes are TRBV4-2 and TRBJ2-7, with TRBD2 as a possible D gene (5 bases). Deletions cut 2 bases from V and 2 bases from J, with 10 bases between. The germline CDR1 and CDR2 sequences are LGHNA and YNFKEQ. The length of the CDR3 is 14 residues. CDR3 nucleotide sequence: TGTGCCAGCAGCCAAACTAGTTTCGCCTACGAGCAGTACTTC. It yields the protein CASSQTSFAYEQYF.

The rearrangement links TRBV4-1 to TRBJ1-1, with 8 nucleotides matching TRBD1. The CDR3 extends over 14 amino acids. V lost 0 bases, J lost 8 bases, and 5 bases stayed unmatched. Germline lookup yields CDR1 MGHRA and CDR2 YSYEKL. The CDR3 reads CASSQEGQATEAFF. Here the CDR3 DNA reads TGCGCCAGCAGCCAAGAGGGACAGGCTACGGAAGCTTTCTTT.

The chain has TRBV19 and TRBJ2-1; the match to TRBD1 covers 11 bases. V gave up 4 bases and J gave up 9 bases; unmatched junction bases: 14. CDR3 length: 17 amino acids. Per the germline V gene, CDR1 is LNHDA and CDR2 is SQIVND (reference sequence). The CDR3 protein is CASSRKAGTGGVGEQFF. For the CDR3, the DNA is TGTGCCAGTAGTAGAAAGGCCGGGACAGGGGGAGTTGGTGAGCAGTTCTTC. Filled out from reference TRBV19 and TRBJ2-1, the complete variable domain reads DGGITQSPKYLFRKEGQNVTLSCEQNLNHDAMYWYRQDPGQGLRLIYYSQIVNDFQKGDIAEGYSVSREKKESFPLTVTSAQKNPTAFYLCASSRKAGTGGVGEQFFGPGTRLTVL.

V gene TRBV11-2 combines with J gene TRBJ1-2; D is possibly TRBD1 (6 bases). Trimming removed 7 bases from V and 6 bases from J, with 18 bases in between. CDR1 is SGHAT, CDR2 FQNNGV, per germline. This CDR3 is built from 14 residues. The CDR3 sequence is CASTAPGAPDGYTF. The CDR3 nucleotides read TGTGCCAGCACGGCCCCAGGGGCCCCGGATGGCTACACCTTC.

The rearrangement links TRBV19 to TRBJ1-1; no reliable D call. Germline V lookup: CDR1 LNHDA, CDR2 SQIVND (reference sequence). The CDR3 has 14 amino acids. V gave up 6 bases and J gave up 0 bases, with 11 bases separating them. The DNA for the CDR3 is TGTGCCAGTAGGCGGGGTATGGTGAACACTGAAGCTTTCTTT. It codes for CASRRGMVNTEAFF.

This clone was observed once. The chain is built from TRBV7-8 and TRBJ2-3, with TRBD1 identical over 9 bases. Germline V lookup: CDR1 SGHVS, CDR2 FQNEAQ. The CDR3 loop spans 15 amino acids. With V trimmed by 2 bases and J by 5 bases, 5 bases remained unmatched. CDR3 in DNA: TGTGCCAGCAGCTTAATGACAGGGGGACGAGATACGCAGTATTTT. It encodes CASSLMTGGRDTQYF. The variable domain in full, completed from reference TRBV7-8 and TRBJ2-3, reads GAGVSQSPRYKVAKRGQDVALRCDPISGHVSLFWYQQALGQGPEFLTYFQNEAQLDKSGLPSDRFFAERPEGSVSTLKIQRTQQEDSAVYLCASSLMTGGRDTQYFGPGTRLTVL.

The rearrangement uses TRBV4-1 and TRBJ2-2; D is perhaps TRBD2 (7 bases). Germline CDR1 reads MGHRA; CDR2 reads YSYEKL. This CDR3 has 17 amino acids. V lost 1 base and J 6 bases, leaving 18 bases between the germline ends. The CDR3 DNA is TGCGCCAGCAGCCAAGTTTCAACAAGGGGGGGGGCCGGGGAGCTGTTTTTT. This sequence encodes CASSQVSTRGGAGELFF.

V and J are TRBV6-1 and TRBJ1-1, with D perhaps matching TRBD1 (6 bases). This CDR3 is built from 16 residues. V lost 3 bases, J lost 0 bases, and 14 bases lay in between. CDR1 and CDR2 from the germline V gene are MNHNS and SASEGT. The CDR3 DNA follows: TGTGCCAGCAGTGAGAACAGGGAAGGGGTGAACACTGAAGCTTTCTTT. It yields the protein CASSENREGVNTEAFF.

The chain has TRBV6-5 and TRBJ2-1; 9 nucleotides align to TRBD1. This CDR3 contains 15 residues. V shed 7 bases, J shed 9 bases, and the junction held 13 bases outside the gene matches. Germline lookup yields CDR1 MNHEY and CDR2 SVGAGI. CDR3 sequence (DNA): TGTGCCAGCAAAATCCGGGACAGGGTCTCGGGTGAGCAGTTCTTC. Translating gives CASKIRDRVSGEQFF.

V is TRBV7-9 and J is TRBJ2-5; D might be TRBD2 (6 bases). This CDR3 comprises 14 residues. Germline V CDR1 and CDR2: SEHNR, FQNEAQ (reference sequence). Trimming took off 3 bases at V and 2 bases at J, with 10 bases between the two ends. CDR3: CASSFGGVQETQYF. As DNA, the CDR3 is TGTGCCAGCAGCTTTGGAGGGGTTCAAGAGACCCAGTACTTC.

In DNA, the CDR3 is TGTGCCAGCAGCCATTATCCACGACAGGAGACCCAGTACTTC. Its protein product is CASSHYPRQETQYF. This sequence joins TRBV3-1 (or the pseudogene TRBV3-2) and TRBJ2-5; tentative D call: TRBD1 (5 bases). Germline loops: CDR1 LGHDT, CDR2 YNNKEL (reference sequence). The CDR3 runs to 14 residues. With 3 bases removed from V and 5 bases from J, the gap between germline ends came to 13 bases.

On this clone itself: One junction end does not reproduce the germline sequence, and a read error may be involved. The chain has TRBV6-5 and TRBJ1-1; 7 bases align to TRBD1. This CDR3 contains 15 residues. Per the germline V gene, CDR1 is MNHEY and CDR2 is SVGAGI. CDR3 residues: CASSNSRQGFIEAFF. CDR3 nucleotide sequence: TGTGCCAGCAGTAACTCCCGACAGGGATTCATTGAAGCTTTCTTT.

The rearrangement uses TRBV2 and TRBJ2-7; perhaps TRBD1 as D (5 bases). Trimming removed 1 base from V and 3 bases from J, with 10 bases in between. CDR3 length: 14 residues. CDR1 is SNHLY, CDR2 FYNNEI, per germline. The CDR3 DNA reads TGTGCCAGCAGTGAAGATACAGGCGGCTACGAGCAGTACTTC. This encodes CASSEDTGGYEQYF.

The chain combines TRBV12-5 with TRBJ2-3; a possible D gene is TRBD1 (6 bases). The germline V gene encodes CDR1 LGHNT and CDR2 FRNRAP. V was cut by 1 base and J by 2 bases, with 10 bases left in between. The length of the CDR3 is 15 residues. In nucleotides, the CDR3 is TGTGCTAGTGGTTTGGGAGGGGGTACCACAGATACGCAGTATTTT. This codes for CASGLGGGTTDTQYF.